This TCR beta chain was recorded in a study of blood T cell repertoires in COVID-19. In the study overall: Nucleic acid was either cDNA or gDNA, and it came from T cells, B-cell-depleted T cells, or PBMCs.

TCRdb's copy holds only in-frame clones and misses some; the assay was immunoSEQ multiplex PCR. Among 140,000 to 150,000 clones listed, 84% were seen once. Germline V gene lookup returns CDR1 LGHDT and CDR2 YNNKEL (reference sequence). The CDR3 length is 13 residues. Trimming left V 1 base short and J 7 bases short, with 10 bases between. Sequenced: peripheral blood. The gene calls are TRBV3-1 (or the pseudogene TRBV3-2) and TRBJ1-2; a possible D gene is TRBD1 (5 bases). The sequence was collected from a human donor in a cohort sampled during active COVID-19. The DNA of the CDR3 is TGTGCCAGCAGCCAAGGTAGGGGTTCTGGCTACACCTTC. Translating it yields CASSQGRGSGYTF.